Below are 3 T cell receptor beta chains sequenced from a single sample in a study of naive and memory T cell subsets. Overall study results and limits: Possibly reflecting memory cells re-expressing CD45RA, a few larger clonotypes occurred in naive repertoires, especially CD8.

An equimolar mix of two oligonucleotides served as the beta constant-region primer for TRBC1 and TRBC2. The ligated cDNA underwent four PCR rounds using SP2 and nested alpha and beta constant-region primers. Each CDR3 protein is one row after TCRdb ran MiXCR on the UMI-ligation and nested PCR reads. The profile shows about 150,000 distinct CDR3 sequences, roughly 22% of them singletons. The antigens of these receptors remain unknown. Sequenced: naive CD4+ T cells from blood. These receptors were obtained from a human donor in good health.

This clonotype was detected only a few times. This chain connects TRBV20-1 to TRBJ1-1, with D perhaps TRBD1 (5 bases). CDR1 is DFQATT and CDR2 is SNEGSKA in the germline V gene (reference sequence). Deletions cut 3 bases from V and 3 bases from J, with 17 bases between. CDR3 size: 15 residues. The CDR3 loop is CSARQGSVIDTEAFF. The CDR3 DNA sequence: TGCAGTGCTAGGCAGGGCAGTGTTATTGACACTGAAGCTTTCTTT.

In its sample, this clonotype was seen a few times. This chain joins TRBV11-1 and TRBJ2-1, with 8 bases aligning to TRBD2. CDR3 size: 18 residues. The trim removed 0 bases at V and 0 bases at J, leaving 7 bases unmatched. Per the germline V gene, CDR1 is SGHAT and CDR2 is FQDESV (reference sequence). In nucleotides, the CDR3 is TGTGCCAGCAGCTTAGCGCCGGGAGGGGCTAGCTCCTACAATGAGCAGTTCTTC. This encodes CASSLAPGGASSYNEQFF.

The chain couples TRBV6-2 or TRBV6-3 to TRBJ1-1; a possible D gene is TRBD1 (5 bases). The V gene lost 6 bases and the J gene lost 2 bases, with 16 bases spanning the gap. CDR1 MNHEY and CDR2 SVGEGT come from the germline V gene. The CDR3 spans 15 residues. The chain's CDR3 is CASRAGGSGNTEAFF. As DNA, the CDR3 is TGTGCCAGCAGAGCCGGGGGGTCTGGCAACACTGAAGCTTTCTTT.